This record looks at one TCR beta chain sequence and its context. Its specificity is not known. This CDR3 region has 12 residues. The J segment lost 6 bases and the V segment lost 2 bases, leaving 3 bases of the junction unmatched. The germline V gene encodes CDR1 GTSNPN and CDR2 SVGIG (reference sequence). The sample comes from a study of T cells in narcolepsy. The wider study: Patients with NT1 or NT2 and healthy control donors were enrolled.

General study points: HCRT-specific and TRIB2-specific autoreactive clonotypes appeared among same-patient CSF and blood CD4+ clonotypes.

The method was immunoSEQ multiplex PCR; TCRdb's version includes in-frame clones alone and lacks a portion of them. There are tens of thousands of clones in the sample; around 87% occur only once, and under 1% lies in the top ten. V and J are TRBV30 and TRBJ2-7, with 8 bases identical to TRBD1. This clonotype was sampled from a human donor in good health. Specimen: memory (CD45RA-) CD4+ T cells from blood. CDR3 protein: CAWSRTGTEQYF. As DNA, the CDR3 is TGTGCCTGGAGTAGGACAGGGACCGAGCAGTACTTC.